This T cell receptor beta chain comes out of a study of vaccination effects on CD4 cells after COVID-19. Sequencing used immunoSEQ multiplex PCR; TCRdb keeps in-frame clones, though not all of them. The data show tens of thousands of clones, 65% to 75% seen once. Sequencing was preceded by expansion of antigen-specific CD4+ T cells with viral peptide pools in the ViraFEST assay. The culture ran for approximately nine days before CD4+ T cells were isolated. Sometime from March through December 2020, the person acquired a SARS-CoV-2 infection that PCR confirmed. General observations from the study: The study had few convalescent patients and no early post-infection timepoints.

This clone was seen a single time. Antigen: not known. The material was CD4+ T cells from PBMCs cultured with a peptide pool, obtained before COVID-19 vaccination. The source is a human donor who had a prior SARS-CoV-2 infection.

DNA for the CDR3: TGTGCCAGCAGCTTAGGACAGGGGGGATCTGGGGCCAACGTCCTGACTTTC. This gives the protein CASSLGQGGSGANVLTF. V is TRBV4-2 and J is TRBJ2-6, with TRBD1 matching over 10 bases. After removal of 5 bases from V and 1 base from J, the junction contained 5 bases not matched to a gene. This CDR3 has 17 amino acids. Germline loops: CDR1 LGHNA, CDR2 YNFKEQ.